This T cell receptor (beta chain) was sequenced during a study of blood T cell repertoires in COVID-19. The overall study: Both acute and convalescent COVID-19 samples were obtained from the United States, Italy and Spain.

The table lists this clone with a few counts. Original methodology: Using reference gene primer amplification, nucleated cell counts were estimated. Using immunoSEQ multiplex PCR, the repertoire was profiled, and TCRdb retains in-frame clones only, with some absent. That table supplies the V and J calls and clone size; D and trimming were determined from the DNA. The data contain roughly 120,000 clones, approximately 84% of them seen just once; the ten biggest clones take up less than 8%. The CDR3 has 14 residues. Germline CDR1 LGHNA, CDR2 YSLEER. V dropped 3 bases and J dropped 4; count of bases not matched to a gene: 4.

The source of this sequence is an older man with active or convalescent COVID-19. This sequence joins TRBV4-3 and TRBJ1-2, with TRBD1 matching 8 bases. Sequencing was carried out using peripheral blood. CDR3 residues: CASSQDRAIYGYTF. The CDR3, as DNA: TGCGCCAGCAGCCAGGACAGGGCCATCTATGGCTACACCTTC.